Below are 18 T cell receptor beta chains sequenced from a single sample in a study. The data were produced by immunoSEQ multiplex PCR, yet TCRdb's version contains in-frame clones alone and is incomplete. The table lists about 68,000 clones, roughly 93% of them singletons. Sequenced input: PBMCs. These receptor sequences come from a man aged 35-49 years with rheumatoid arthritis.

The chain employs TRBV19 and TRBJ2-1; a weak D match, TRBD2 (6 bases). Trimming took 1 base from V and 4 from J, leaving 14 bases between them. This CDR3 is 16 amino acids long. The germline V gene encodes CDR1 LNHDA and CDR2 SQIVND (reference sequence). CDR3 DNA sequence: TGTGCCAGTAGTATAGCCCGGGACTCATATTACAATGAGCAGTTCTTC. Protein sequence: CASSIARDSYYNEQFF.

This sequence joins TRBV2 and TRBJ1-6, with D perhaps matching TRBD1 (5 bases). Trimming left V 3 bases short and J 6 bases short, with 12 bases between. This CDR3 contains 15 residues. CDR1 and CDR2 (germline): SNHLY, FYNNEI. Here the CDR3 DNA reads TGTGCCAGCAGTGAGGAGGGAAGGGGTAATTCACCCCTCCACTTT. Translation: CASSEEGRGNSPLHF. The entire variable domain, with the rest obtained from reference TRBV2 and TRBJ1-6, is as follows: EPEVTQTPSHQVTQMGQEVILRCVPISNHLYFYWYRQILGQKVEFLVSFYNNEISEKSEIFDDQFSVERPDGSNFTLKIRSTKLEDSAMYFCASSEEGRGNSPLHFGNGTRLTVT.

The chain joins TRBV14 to TRBJ1-6, with D possibly TRBD1 on 5 matching bases. This CDR3 is built from 14 residues. Germline CDR1 SGHDN, CDR2 FVKESK. Trimming took 4 bases from V and 7 from J, leaving 11 bases between them. CDR3 protein: CASSPGTPNSPLHF. CDR3 nucleotide sequence: TGTGCCAGCAGCCCGGGGACTCCCAATTCACCCCTCCACTTT.

The genes are TRBV5-1 and TRBJ1-6; 8 bases line up with TRBD1. Losses at the gene ends were 5 bases for V and 7 bases for J; bases not matched to a gene: 2. The CDR3 length is 13 residues. CDR1 and CDR2 (germline): SGHRS, YFSETQ. CDR3 DNA: TGCGCCAGCAGGGACAGGGTGAATTCACCCCTCCACTTT. Encoded protein: CASRDRVNSPLHF.

The chain combines TRBV7-9 with TRBJ1-5, with a tentative D call TRBD1 (6 bases). Germline V gene sequence: CDR1 SEHNR, CDR2 FQNEAQ (reference sequence). The length of the CDR3 is 14 residues. Trimming left V 3 bases short and J 0 bases short, with 6 bases between. The CDR3 DNA reads as TGTGCCAGCAGCTTGGACAGTAGCAATCAGCCCCAGCATTTT. It is translated as CASSLDSSNQPQHF.

J is TRBJ1-3 and V is TRBV3-1 (or the pseudogene TRBV3-2), with no clear D. Trimming cost V 5 bases and J 1 base, with 12 bases left between them. Germline CDR1 is LGHDT and CDR2 is YNNKEL (reference sequence). The CDR3 sequence is 15 residues long. The CDR3 DNA reads TGTGCCAGCAGCATCGTAGGCGGGTCTGGAAACACCATATATTTT. Its translation: CASSIVGGSGNTIYF.

The V gene is TRBV11-2, the J gene TRBJ1-2; D call uncertain. Germline CDR1 reads SGHAT; CDR2 reads FQNNGV. The V gene lost 4 bases and the J gene lost 2 bases, with 20 bases spanning the gap. The CDR3 covers 17 residues. DNA for the CDR3: TGTGCCAGCAGCTACACCCCGGGCCGAACATTGAACTATGGCTACACCTTC. Residues: CASSYTPGRTLNYGYTF.

The CDR3 protein is CASPGTGGRTGELFF. The CDR3 nucleotides read TGTGCCAGCCCCGGGACAGGGGGCCGGACCGGGGAGCTGTTTTTT. V usage is TRBV18 and J usage is TRBJ2-2; 12 bases align to TRBD1. CDR3 length: 15 amino acids. J lost 5 bases, V lost 8 bases, and 6 bases had no gene match. Germline CDR1 is KGHSH and CDR2 is LQKENI.

The V gene is TRBV11-2, the J gene TRBJ1-2, with 9 positions matching TRBD1. CDR1 SGHAT and CDR2 FQNNGV come from the germline V gene. V was clipped by 0 bases and J by 4 bases; unmatched bases: 6. The CDR3 has 16 amino acids. The CDR3 region has the DNA TGTGCCAGCAGCTTAGAAGCGGGACAGGGTATCTATGGCTACACCTTC. This gives the protein CASSLEAGQGIYGYTF. Looking up the rest from reference TRBV11-2 and TRBJ1-2 gives the full variable domain: EAGVAQSPRYKIIEKRQSVAFWCNPISGHATLYWYQQILGQGPKLLIQFQNNGVVDDSQLPKDRFSAERLKGVDSTLKIQPAKLEDSAVYLCASSLEAGQGIYGYTFGSGTRLTVV.

This clone was counted between two and nine times. The rearrangement joins TRBV3-1 (or the pseudogene TRBV3-2) to TRBJ2-7; D may match TRBD1 or TRBD2 (5 bases each). Germline CDR1 reads LGHDT; CDR2 reads YNNKEL (reference sequence). With 5 bases removed from V and 7 bases from J, the gap between germline ends came to 24 bases. This CDR3 spans 16 amino acids. The CDR3 region has the DNA TGTGCCAGCAGCACCCCCGGGACCTACGGGTACATTGAGCAGTACTTC. Its protein product is CASSTPGTYGYIEQYF.

This chain joins TRBV2 and TRBJ2-1; 11 positions agree with TRBD2. Germline assignment: CDR1 SNHLY and CDR2 FYNNEI. CDR3 size: 16 residues. Germline trimming cut 4 bases from V and 9 bases from J; bases unmatched to any gene: 11. The DNA for the CDR3 is TGTGCCAGCAGTGGGCTGAGTAGCGGGGGGGCAGGTGAGCAGTTCTTC. It encodes CASSGLSSGGAGEQFF.

The rearrangement uses TRBV2 and TRBJ1-1, with D unresolved. CDR1 and CDR2 from the germline V gene are SNHLY and FYNNEI. V was pared by 0 bases and J by 1 base, with 18 bases between. CDR3 length equals 18 residues. The CDR3: CASSEAGNFNHWNTEAFF. The CDR3 bases are TGTGCCAGCAGTGAAGCAGGGAACTTTAATCACTGGAACACTGAAGCTTTCTTT.

This chain links TRBV9 with TRBJ2-5; 8 bases fit TRBD2. This CDR3 has 15 amino acids. Per germline, CDR1 SGDLS and CDR2 YYNGEE. V lost 1 base to trimming and J lost 4 bases; unmatched junction nucleotides: 6. The CDR3 here is CASSVSGRDRETQYF. CDR3 DNA: TGTGCCAGCAGCGTAAGCGGGAGAGACCGAGAGACCCAGTACTTC.

The chain links TRBV7-2 to TRBJ1-4; no clear D gene. The germline V gene encodes CDR1 SGHTA and CDR2 FQGNSA. The CDR3 spans 13 residues. V was pared by 1 base and J by 8 bases, with 8 bases between. CDR3: CASSLGRSEKLFF. The CDR3 DNA is TGTGCCAGCAGCTTAGGCAGGTCCGAAAAACTGTTTTTT. Filled out from reference TRBV7-2 and TRBJ1-4, the complete variable domain reads GAGVSQSPSNKVTEKGKDVELRCDPISGHTALYWYRQSLGQGLEFLIYFQGNSAPDKSGLPSDRFSAERTGGSVSTLTIQRTQQEDSAVYLCASSLGRSEKLFFGSGTQLSVL.

The DNA for the CDR3 is TGTGCCAGCAGTTACCGGTTTGCCCAGCCCCAGCATTTT. Amino acid sequence: CASSYRFAQPQHF. This chain uses TRBV6-5 with TRBJ1-5; D remains unclear. CDR1 MNHEY and CDR2 SVGAGI come from the germline V gene. This CDR3 contains 13 residues. V lost 2 bases and J 7 bases, leaving 9 bases between the germline ends.

This rearrangement joins TRBV27 to TRBJ2-7; 9 bases are shared with TRBD2. Germline assignment: CDR1 MNHEY and CDR2 SMNVEV (reference sequence). CDR3 length equals 14 residues. Unmatched junction bases numbered 7, after V lost 6 bases and J lost 4 bases. CDR3 protein: CASSHIAGEYEQYF. In DNA form, the CDR3 reads TGTGCCAGCAGCCATATAGCGGGGGAGTACGAGCAGTACTTC.

The genes are TRBV25-1 and TRBJ1-1, with TRBD1 as a possible D gene (5 bases). This CDR3 region has 16 residues. The germline gives CDR1 MGHDK, CDR2 SYGVNS. V dropped 2 bases and J dropped 0 bases, with 13 bases sitting between them. The CDR3 coding sequence is TGTGCCAGCAGTGAAGGGGGGAAGGGGATGAACACTGAAGCTTTCTTT. This gives the protein CASSEGGKGMNTEAFF.

This chain uses TRBV2 with TRBJ1-1; D perhaps matches TRBD1 (5 bases). Germline V gene lookup returns CDR1 SNHLY and CDR2 FYNNEI. The CDR3 length is 10 residues. The germline V and J ends were trimmed by 6 bases and 7 bases, with 6 bases remaining between them. Here the CDR3 DNA reads TGTGCCAGCAGGACAGATGAAGCTTTCTTT. Translation gives CASRTDEAFF.